This T cell receptor (beta chain) was identified during a study of response to subunit inactivated influenza vaccine. TCRdb analysed the RT-PCR reads with MiXCR anew, one entry per CDR3 protein. The table includes approximately 500,000 distinct CDR3 sequences, about an eighth detected once. General study results and limits: Authors suggested few new T cells are recruited by each seasonal influenza vaccination.

This clonotype was found a few times. Its antigen is not known. The TCR comes from a man aged 50 or older who received an inactivated influenza vaccine. The source material was PBMCs from blood, sampled roughly 6 weeks after vaccination.

The CDR3 sequence: CSVEAWEGQETQYF. Here the CDR3 DNA reads TGCAGCGTTGAAGCCTGGGAGGGGCAAGAGACCCAGTACTTC. This chain joins TRBV29-1 and TRBJ2-5; 7 bases match TRBD2. Losses at the gene ends were 1 base for V and 2 bases for J; bases not matched to a gene: 4. The CDR3 runs 14 residues. The germline gives CDR1 SQVTM, CDR2 ANQGSEA.